The next 5 T cell receptor beta chains were all read from a single sample in a study of siplizumab effects on memory and regulatory T cells. Over a period of under 7 days at 37 degrees C, the mixed lymphocyte reaction cells were cocultured. These TCRs are of unknown antigen specificity. The repertoire was sequenced with immunoSEQ multiplex PCR; TCRdb's copy has only in-frame clones and lacks some. In the table there are roughly 13,000 clones, around 49% of which are singletons. The specimen was CFSE-low (dividing) CD4+ T cells sorted from an allogeneic mixed lymphocyte reaction. These receptors all come from a human donor in good health; the cells came from an allogeneic mixed lymphocyte reaction.

The chain recombines TRBV5-1 with TRBJ1-1; a possible D gene is TRBD1 (5 bases). The CDR3 covers 13 residues. The ends were cut back, 6 bases at V and 5 bases at J, with 14 bases in the middle. Germline CDR1 and CDR2: SGHRS and YFSETQ. The CDR3: CASTIGEGTEAFF. The CDR3 DNA sequence: TGCGCCAGCACGATAGGGGAAGGGACTGAAGCTTTCTTT.

The chain couples TRBV5-4 to TRBJ1-4, with D hard to call. The CDR3 is 16 residues long. CDR1 is SGHNT and CDR2 is YYREEE in the germline V gene (reference sequence). Trimming left V 3 bases short and J 8 bases short, with 20 bases between. In DNA form, the CDR3 reads TGTGCCAGCAGCTCGGGAGCCGCCCCAGGTGTAGAAAAACTGTTTTTT. It encodes CASSSGAAPGVEKLFF. Drawing the rest from reference TRBV5-4 and TRBJ1-4, the complete variable domain is ETGVTQSPTHLIKTRGQQVTLRCSSQSGHNTVSWYQQALGQGPQFIFQYYREEENGRGNFPPRFSGLQFPNYSSELNVNALELDDSALYLCASSSGAAPGVEKLFFGSGTQLSVL.

This clone has a handful of counts. The rearrangement uses TRBV19 and TRBJ1-5; D uncertain. Germline values: CDR1 LNHDA, CDR2 SQIVND (reference sequence). Trimming stripped 7 bases from V and 5 bases from J, with 21 bases between. The CDR3 spans 16 residues. The CDR3 loop is CASKMTANRADQPQHF. The CDR3 nucleotides read TGTGCCAGTAAAATGACGGCCAATAGGGCGGATCAGCCCCAGCATTTT.

This chain joins TRBV2 and TRBJ2-2; weak D call: TRBD1 (6 bases). This CDR3 has 16 residues. Germline assignment: CDR1 SNHLY and CDR2 FYNNEI. With 7 bases removed from V and 0 bases from J, the gap between germline ends came to 15 bases. CDR3 residues: CASTREAGANTGELFF. CDR3 sequence (DNA): TGTGCCAGCACCCGAGAGGCAGGGGCGAACACCGGGGAGCTGTTTTTT. The full variable domain, in which reference TRBV2 and TRBJ2-2 provide the parts outside the CDR3, is EPEVTQTPSHQVTQMGQEVILRCVPISNHLYFYWYRQILGQKVEFLVSFYNNEISEKSEIFDDQFSVERPDGSNFTLKIRSTKLEDSAMYFCASTREAGANTGELFFGEGSRLTVL.

This clone was detected a few times. The chain employs TRBV10-3 and TRBJ2-5; no clear D. V was trimmed by 4 bases and J by 2 bases, leaving 8 bases between them. Germline CDR1 ENHRY, CDR2 SYGVKD. This CDR3 is 13 amino acids long. The CDR3 DNA sequence: TGTGCCATCAGTGCCCGGCAACAAGAGACCCAGTACTTC. Translated: CAISARQQETQYF.